The text below deals with one T cell receptor (beta chain). Antigen: not known. Clones were read by immunoSEQ multiplex PCR, and TCRdb kept only the in-frame ones, dropping some. The data contain about 26,000 clones, around 86% of them seen just once; the ten biggest clones take up 7.5% to 9%. This record belongs to a study of neoadjuvant nivolumab and ipilimumab in lung cancer. Whole-study results and caveats: Resected tumors had greater TCR richness and clonality than uninvolved lung.

Germline assignment: CDR1 LGHNA and CDR2 YNFKEQ. V lost 3 bases to trimming and J lost 7 bases; unmatched junction nucleotides: 8. The CDR3 runs to 14 residues. This chain uses TRBV4-2 with TRBJ1-1; TRBD1 matches 7 bases. This TCR was recovered from an adult with non-small cell lung cancer. Source: tumor tissue, taken after neoadjuvant nivolumab, alone or with ipilimumab, at or shortly before surgery. The CDR3 here is CASSQSDREGEAFF. Here the CDR3 DNA reads TGTGCCAGCAGCCAGAGTGACAGGGAGGGTGAAGCTTTCTTT.